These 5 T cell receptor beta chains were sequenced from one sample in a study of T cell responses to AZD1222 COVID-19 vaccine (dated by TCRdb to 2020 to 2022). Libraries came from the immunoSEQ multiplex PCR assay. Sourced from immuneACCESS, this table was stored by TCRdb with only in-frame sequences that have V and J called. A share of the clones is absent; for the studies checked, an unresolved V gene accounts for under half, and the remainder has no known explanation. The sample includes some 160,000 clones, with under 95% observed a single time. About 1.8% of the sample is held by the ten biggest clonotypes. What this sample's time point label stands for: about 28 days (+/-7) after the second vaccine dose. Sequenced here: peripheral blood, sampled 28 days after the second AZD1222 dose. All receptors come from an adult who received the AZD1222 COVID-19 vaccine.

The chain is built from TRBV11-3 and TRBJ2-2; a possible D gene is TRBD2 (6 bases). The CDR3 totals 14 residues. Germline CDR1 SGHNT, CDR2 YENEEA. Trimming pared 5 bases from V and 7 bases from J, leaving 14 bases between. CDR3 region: CASSRDGRDGELFF. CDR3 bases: TGTGCCAGCAGCCGGGACGGGAGAGACGGGGAGCTGTTTTTT.

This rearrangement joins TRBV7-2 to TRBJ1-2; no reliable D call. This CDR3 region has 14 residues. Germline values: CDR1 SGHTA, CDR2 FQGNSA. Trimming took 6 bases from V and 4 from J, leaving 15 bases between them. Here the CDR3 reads CASRIEGPGYGYTF. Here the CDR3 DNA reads TGTGCCAGCAGGATTGAAGGTCCGGGCTATGGCTACACCTTC.

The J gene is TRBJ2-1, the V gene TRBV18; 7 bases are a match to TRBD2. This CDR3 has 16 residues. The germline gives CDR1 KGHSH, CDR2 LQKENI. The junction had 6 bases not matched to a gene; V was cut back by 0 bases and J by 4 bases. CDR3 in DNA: TGTGCCAGCTCACCACCGGGGGGAGGGATATACAATGAGCAGTTCTTC. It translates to CASSPPGGGIYNEQFF.

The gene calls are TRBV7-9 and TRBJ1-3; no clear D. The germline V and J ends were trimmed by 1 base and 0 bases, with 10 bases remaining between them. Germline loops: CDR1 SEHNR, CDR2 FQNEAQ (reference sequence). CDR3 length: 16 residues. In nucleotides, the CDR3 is TGTGCCAGCAGCTTAGGGGCGGTGAGCTCTGGAAACACCATATATTTT. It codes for CASSLGAVSSGNTIYF.

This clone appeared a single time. CDR3 loop: CASSPNSGGYNEQFF. The CDR3 DNA follows: TGTGCCAGCTCACCAAATAGCGGGGGGTACAATGAGCAGTTCTTC. The rearrangement joins TRBV18 to TRBJ2-1; 10 bases fit TRBD2. This CDR3 contains 15 residues. CDR1 is KGHSH and CDR2 is LQKENI in the germline V gene. V gave up 2 bases and J gave up 4 bases; unmatched junction bases: 2.